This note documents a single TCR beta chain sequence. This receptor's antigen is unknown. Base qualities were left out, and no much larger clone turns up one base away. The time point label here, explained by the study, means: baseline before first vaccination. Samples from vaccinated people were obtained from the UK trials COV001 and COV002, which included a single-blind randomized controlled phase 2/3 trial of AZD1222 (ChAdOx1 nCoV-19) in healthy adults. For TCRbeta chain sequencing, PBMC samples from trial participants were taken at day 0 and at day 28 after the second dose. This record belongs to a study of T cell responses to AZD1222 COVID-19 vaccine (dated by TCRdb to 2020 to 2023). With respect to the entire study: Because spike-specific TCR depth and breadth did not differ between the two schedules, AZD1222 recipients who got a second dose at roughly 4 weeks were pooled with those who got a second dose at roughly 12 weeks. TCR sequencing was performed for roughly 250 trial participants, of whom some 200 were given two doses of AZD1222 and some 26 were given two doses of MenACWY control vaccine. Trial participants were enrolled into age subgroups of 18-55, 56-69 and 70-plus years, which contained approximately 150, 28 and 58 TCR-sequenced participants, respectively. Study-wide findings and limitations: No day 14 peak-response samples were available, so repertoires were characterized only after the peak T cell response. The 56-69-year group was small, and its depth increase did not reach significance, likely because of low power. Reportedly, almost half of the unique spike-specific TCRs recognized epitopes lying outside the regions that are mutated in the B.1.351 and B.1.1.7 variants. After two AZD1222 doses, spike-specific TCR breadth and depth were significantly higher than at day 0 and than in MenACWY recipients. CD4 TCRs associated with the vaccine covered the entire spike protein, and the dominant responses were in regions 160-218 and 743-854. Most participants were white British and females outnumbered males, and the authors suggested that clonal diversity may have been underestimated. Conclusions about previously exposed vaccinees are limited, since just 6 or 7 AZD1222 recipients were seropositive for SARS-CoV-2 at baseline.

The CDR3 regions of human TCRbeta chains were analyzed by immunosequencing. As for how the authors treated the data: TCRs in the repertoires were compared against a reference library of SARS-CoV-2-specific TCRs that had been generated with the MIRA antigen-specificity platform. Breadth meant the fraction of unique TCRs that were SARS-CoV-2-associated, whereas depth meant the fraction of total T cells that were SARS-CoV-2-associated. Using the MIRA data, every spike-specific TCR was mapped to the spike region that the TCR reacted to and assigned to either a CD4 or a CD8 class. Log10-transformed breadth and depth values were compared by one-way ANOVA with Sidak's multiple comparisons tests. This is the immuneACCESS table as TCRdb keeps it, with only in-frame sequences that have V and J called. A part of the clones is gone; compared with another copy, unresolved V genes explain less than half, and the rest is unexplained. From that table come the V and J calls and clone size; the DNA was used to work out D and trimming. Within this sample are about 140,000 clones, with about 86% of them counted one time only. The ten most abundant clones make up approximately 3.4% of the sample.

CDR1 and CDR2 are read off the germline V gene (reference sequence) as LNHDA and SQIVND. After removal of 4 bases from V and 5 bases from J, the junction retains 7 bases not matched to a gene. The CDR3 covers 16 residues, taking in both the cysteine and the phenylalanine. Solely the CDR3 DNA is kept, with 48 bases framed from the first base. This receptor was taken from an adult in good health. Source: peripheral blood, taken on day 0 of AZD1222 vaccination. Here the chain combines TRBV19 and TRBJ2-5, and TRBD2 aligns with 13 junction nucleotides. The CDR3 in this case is CASSTGLAGAMETQYF. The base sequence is TGTGCCAGTAGTACCGGACTAGCGGGAGCGATGGAGACCCAGTACTTC.